This TCR beta chain was sequenced for a study of blood T cell repertoires in COVID-19. In the source study's methods: It was from reference gene primer amplification that nucleated cell counts were estimated. Clones were sequenced by immunoSEQ multiplex PCR, and TCRdb holds only the in-frame ones, with some missing. V, J and clone size were drawn from that table, and D and trimming were deduced from the DNA. The sample carries 27,000 or so clones, roughly 90% recorded once. V shed 3 bases and J shed 5 bases, with 15 bases lying between them. The CDR3 totals 14 residues. CDR1 DFQATT and CDR2 SNEGSKA come from the germline V gene (reference sequence).

The chain employs TRBV20-1 and TRBJ2-3; TRBD2 is a possible D gene (6 bases). This TCR came from a human donor with active COVID-19. The donor label of this sample is uncertain. The specimen was peripheral blood. CDR3 DNA sequence: TGCAGTGCTAGTCTTGGAAGGCGGGGAGATACGCAGTATTTT. The encoded protein is CSASLGRRGDTQYF.